The clone carrying this TCR beta chain was seen ten or more times. V was pared by 4 bases and J by 0 bases, with 1 base of the junction left unmatched. The CDR3 covers 15 residues. Germline CDR1 reads LGHDT; CDR2 reads YNNKEL (reference sequence). The data stem from a study of breast tumors, draining lymph nodes, adjacent tissues. TCRdb passed the multiplex PCR reads through MiXCR, listing each CDR3 protein once. The table has about 53,000 distinct CDR3 sequences, roughly 40% seen once. This chain links TRBV3-1 with TRBJ1-5, with 9 bases matching TRBD1. This clonotype was obtained from a female donor with breast cancer. Some clones in this sample may be carry-over from other donors' samples. Sample: breast tumor tissue. CDR3: CASSPTGGSNQPQHF. CDR3 DNA: TGTGCCAGCAGCCCGACAGGGGGTAGCAATCAGCCCCAGCATTTT.